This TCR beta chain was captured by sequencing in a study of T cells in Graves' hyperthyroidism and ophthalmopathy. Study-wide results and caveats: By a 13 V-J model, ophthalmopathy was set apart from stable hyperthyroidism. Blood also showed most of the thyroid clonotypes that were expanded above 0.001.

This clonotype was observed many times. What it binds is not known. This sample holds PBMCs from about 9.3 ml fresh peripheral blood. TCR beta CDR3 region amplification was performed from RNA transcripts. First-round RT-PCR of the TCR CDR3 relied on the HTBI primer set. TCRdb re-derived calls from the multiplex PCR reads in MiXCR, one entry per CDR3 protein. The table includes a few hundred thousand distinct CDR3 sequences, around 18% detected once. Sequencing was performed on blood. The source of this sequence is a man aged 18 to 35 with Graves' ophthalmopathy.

The CDR3 DNA sequence: TGTGCCAGCAGTTTAAGATTAGCGGGAGCCACAGATACGCAGTATTTT. This codes for CASSLRLAGATDTQYF. The rearrangement uses TRBV12-3 or TRBV12-4 and TRBJ2-3, with TRBD2 matching 9 bases. V gave up 2 bases and J gave up 2 bases; unmatched junction bases: 5. This CDR3 region has 16 residues.